One and the same sample provided the 11 T cell receptor beta chains below, sequenced in a study of STAT3 mutations in large granular lymphocyte leukemia. Findings and limits, study-wide: At least one immunodominant TCR beta clonotype appeared in every T-cell large granular lymphocyte leukemia patient.

The assay was immunoSEQ multiplex PCR, and TCRdb's table has in-frame clones only and misses some. The table lists around 1,700 clones, approximately 90% of them singletons. No antigens are known for them. Sequenced material: peripheral blood mononuclear cells. The receptor set was obtained from a woman aged 35 to 49 with T-cell large granular lymphocyte leukemia. Some clones in this sample may be carry-over from other donors' samples.

This clone was detected only a few times. This chain connects TRBV7-6 to TRBJ1-2; 8 bases line up with TRBD1. With V trimmed by 5 bases and J by 4 bases, 6 bases remained unmatched. Germline assignment: CDR1 SGHVS and CDR2 FNYEAQ. This CDR3 has 14 amino acids. CDR3 sequence reads: CASSTGQGVYGYTF. The CDR3 DNA reads as TGTGCCAGCAGCACTGGACAGGGTGTCTATGGCTACACCTTC. The full variable domain, its missing parts supplied by reference TRBV7-6 and TRBJ1-2, is GAGVSQSPRYKVTKRGQDVALRCDPISGHVSLYWYRQALGQGPEFLTYFNYEAQQDKSGLPNDRFSAERPEGSISTLTIQRTEQRDSAMYRCASSTGQGVYGYTFGSGTRLTVV.

The rearrangement uses TRBV18 and TRBJ1-2, with D possibly TRBD1 on 6 matching bases. From germline, CDR1 is KGHSH and CDR2 LQKENI. The CDR3 sequence is 15 residues long. V was shortened by 6 bases and J by 5 bases, with 19 bases between the two germline ends. This chain's CDR3 is CASSPDSDMGYGYTF. CDR3 in DNA: TGTGCCAGCTCCCCGGACAGCGACATGGGGTATGGCTACACCTTC. Full variable domain (rest looked up from reference TRBV18 and TRBJ1-2): NAGVMQNPRHLVRRRGQEARLRCSPMKGHSHVYWYRQLPEEGLKFMVYLQKENIIDESGMPKERFSAEFPKEGPSILRIQQVVRGDSAAYFCASSPDSDMGYGYTFGSGTRLTVV.

This sequence joins TRBV5-1 and TRBJ2-7; a possible D gene is TRBD1 (6 bases). The V and J ends lost 2 bases and 3 bases respectively, with 12 bases between them. In germline, CDR1 is SGHRS, CDR2 YFSETQ. The CDR3 spans 14 residues. The CDR3 here is CASSLRDIYYEQYF. The CDR3 region has the DNA TGCGCCAGCAGCTTACGGGACATCTACTACGAGCAGTACTTC. Together with reference TRBV5-1 and TRBJ2-7, the CDR3 gives the full variable domain: KAGVTQTPRYLIKTRGQQVTLSCSPISGHRSVSWYQQTPGQGLQFLFEYFSETQRNKGNFPGRFSGRQFSNSRSEMNVSTLELGDSALYLCASSLRDIYYEQYFGPGTRLTVT.

The chain couples TRBV13 to TRBJ2-3; D gene ambiguous. Germline CDR1 is PRHDT and CDR2 is FYEKMQ (reference sequence). The CDR3 length is 17 residues. V was clipped by 3 bases and J by 1 base, with 17 bases between them. The CDR3 DNA reads TGTGCCAGCAGCTTTCTTCCTCGCTCTTTGGGCACAGATACGCAGTATTTT. Protein: CASSFLPRSLGTDTQYF.

This clone is a singleton in its sample. The V and J genes are TRBV7-9 and TRBJ1-1; D is uncertain. The CDR3 runs 15 residues. Trimming shortened V by 1 base and J by 0 bases, and 9 bases separated the two germline ends. Per germline, CDR1 SEHNR and CDR2 FQNEAQ (reference sequence). CDR3 amino acids: CASSLVASMNTEAFF. The CDR3 DNA reads TGTGCCAGCAGCTTAGTGGCAAGCATGAACACTGAAGCTTTCTTT. The variable domain in full, completed from reference TRBV7-9 and TRBJ1-1, reads DTGVSQNPRHKITKRGQNVTFRCDPISEHNRLYWYRQTLGQGPEFLTYFQNEAQLEKSRLLSDRFSAERPKGSFSTLEIQRTEQGDSAMYLCASSLVASMNTEAFFGQGTRLTVV.

V usage is TRBV6-5 and J usage is TRBJ1-1; D remains unclear. The CDR3 consists of 13 residues. V lost 2 bases to trimming and J lost 4 bases, with 8 bases between them. Germline CDR1 MNHEY, CDR2 SVGAGI. DNA of the CDR3: TGTGCCAGCAGTTACGCCAGAATCACTGAAGCTTTCTTT. As protein: CASSYARITEAFF.

The rearrangement uses TRBV5-1 and TRBJ1-1; D uncertain. This CDR3 contains 13 residues. V gave up 4 bases and J gave up 4 bases, with 11 bases separating them. Germline V gene sequence: CDR1 SGHRS, CDR2 YFSETQ. CDR3 in amino acids: CASSPGLGTEAFF. Here the CDR3 DNA reads TGCGCCAGCAGCCCGGGATTGGGCACTGAAGCTTTCTTT.

The chain joins TRBV5-1 to TRBJ1-2; 8 positions agree with TRBD1. This CDR3 has 15 amino acids. Germline values: CDR1 SGHRS, CDR2 YFSETQ. The V gene end was trimmed by 4 bases and the J gene end by 4 bases; junction bases not matched to a gene: 9. The CDR3 bases are TGCGCCAGCAGCCCGACAGGGGAAAAGAGCTATGGCTACACCTTC. Translating gives CASSPTGEKSYGYTF.

The chain combines TRBV9 with TRBJ2-6; perhaps TRBD2 as D (5 bases). Germline CDR1 SGDLS, CDR2 YYNGEE. Trimming removed 0 bases from V and 6 bases from J, with 16 bases in between. The CDR3 is 17 amino acids. The CDR3 spells CASSVEEESSLANVLTF. The CDR3, as DNA: TGTGCCAGCAGCGTAGAGGAGGAGTCCTCTCTGGCCAACGTCCTGACTTTC.

The rearrangement links TRBV5-1 to TRBJ2-1, with D uncertain. The CDR3 covers 11 residues. V was trimmed by 2 bases and J by 8 bases, leaving 5 bases between them. Germline CDR1 SGHRS, CDR2 YFSETQ. Here the CDR3 DNA reads TGCGCCAGCAGCTTCCTATATGAGCAGTTCTTC. Protein sequence: CASSFLYEQFF. The entire variable domain, with the rest obtained from reference TRBV5-1 and TRBJ2-1, is as follows: KAGVTQTPRYLIKTRGQQVTLSCSPISGHRSVSWYQQTPGQGLQFLFEYFSETQRNKGNFPGRFSGRQFSNSRSEMNVSTLELGDSALYLCASSFLYEQFFGPGTRLTVL.

V usage is TRBV5-1 and J usage is TRBJ2-5, with D possibly TRBD1 on 6 matching bases. Germline V gene data show CDR1 as SGHRS and CDR2 as YFSETQ. The ends were cut back, 3 bases at V and 2 bases at J, with 8 bases in the middle. The CDR3 consists of 13 residues. CDR3 sequence (DNA): TGCGCCAGCAGCTCTACAGGGCAAGAGACCCAGTACTTC. Translating gives CASSSTGQETQYF.